Below, one T cell receptor beta chain is given with its context. The primer mix had 60 Vbeta and 13 Jbeta primers. Sequenced by immunoSEQ multiplex PCR; TCRdb stores in-frame clones only, minus some. The sample has roughly 220,000 clones; the top ten hold more than 0.95%. These data originate in a study of cytomegalovirus exposure and HLA in healthy donors. V dropped 1 base and J dropped 3 bases, with 14 bases sitting between them. The germline gives CDR1 SEHNR, CDR2 FQNEAQ (reference sequence). The CDR3 runs 16 residues. The chain uses TRBV7-9 and TRBJ2-3; D is possibly TRBD2 (6 bases). Sequencing input: PBMCs. The TCR originated in a girl aged 2-9 years in good health and CMV-seropositive. Here the CDR3 DNA reads TGTGCCAGCAGCTTAGTCGAACGGGAGACTACAGATACGCAGTATTTT. The encoded protein is CASSLVERETTDTQYF. Full variable domain (outside the CDR3, taken from reference TRBV7-9 and TRBJ2-3): DTGVSQNPRHKITKRGQNVTFRCDPISEHNRLYWYRQTLGQGPEFLTYFQNEAQLEKSRLLSDRFSAERPKGSFSTLEIQRTEQGDSAMYLCASSLVERETTDTQYFGPGTRLTVL.